A selection of T cell receptor beta chains follows, all from one sample in a study of blood T cells in healthy people across ages. TCRdb independently ran MiXCR on the 5' RACE reads; one entry per CDR3 protein. Of 850,000 to 1,100,000 distinct CDR3 sequences in the sample, about two fifths are singletons; the top ten hold roughly 13%. Sample: blood. Receptors originate from a man in his late teens or twenties in good health. Each CDR3 is given with its conserved first and last residue. Each record gives: clone size, J gene, V gene, D gene, CDR3 DNA, CDR3 protein. A D gene is named only where the DNA matches it firmly. Not all rows give a size; the values are once, few, many and, for expanded clones, a class.

. | TRBJ2-3 | TRBV2 | TRBD1 | TGTGCCAGCAGCGGGACAGGGGCATCCGATACGCAGTATTTT | CASSGTGASDTQYF
. | TRBJ2-3 | TRBV2 | . | TGTGCCAGCAAGGGGGAGATATCCACAGATACGCAGTATTTT | CASKGEISTDTQYF
few | TRBJ1-1 | TRBV4-1 | TRBD1 | TGCGCCAGCAGCCAGAACAGGGGGAGCACTGAAGCTTTCTTT | CASSQNRGSTEAFF
. | TRBJ2-5 | TRBV21-1 | . | TGTGCCAGCAGCAAAGTCGGGGGTCAAGAGACCCAGTACTTC | CASSKVGGQETQYF
. | TRBJ2-7 | TRBV7-6 | . | TGTGCCAGCAGCCCTCAAGGGGGAAGCCCCTACAATGAGCAGTACTTC | CASSPQGGSPYNEQYF
. | TRBJ2-1 | TRBV2 | TRBD2 | TGTGCCAGCTCTCGATCCGGGACTAGGGTAGACAATGAGCAGTTCTTC | CASSRSGTRVDNEQFF
. | TRBJ2-1 | TRBV27 | . | TGTGCCAGCAGTTTAGAGGGAAGGACCTACAATGGGCAGTTCTTC | CASSLEGRTYNGQFF
once | TRBJ1-4 | TRBV4-3 | . | TGCACCAGCAGCCAACTTCCGGGAACCACTAATGAAAAACTGTTTTTT | CTSSQLPGTTNEKLFF
. | TRBJ2-5 | TRBV25-1 | . | TGTGCCAGCTTCGGAGGGGGCGTGAAGACCCAGTACTTC | CASFGGGVKTQYF
. | TRBJ1-1 | TRBV20-1 | . | TGCAGTGCTAGAGAATGGGACACTGAAGCTTTCTTT | CSAREWDTEAFF